Described below is a single TCR beta chain sequence and its context. This sample was included in a study of T cell changes during pregnancy in multiple sclerosis. The CDR3 loop spans 15 amino acids. V gave up 4 bases and J gave up 0 bases, with 12 bases separating them. Per germline, CDR1 SGHVS and CDR2 FNYEAQ. Profiling relied on immunoSEQ multiplex PCR, and the TCRdb table lists in-frame clones only, not all of them. Altogether roughly 87,000 clones are present, roughly nine tenths being singletons, with the ten largest covering 3% to 4%. The chain employs TRBV7-6 and TRBJ2-5; possibly TRBD2 for D (6 bases). This TCR was sampled from a female donor in good health, serving as a control in a pregnancy study. Some clones in this sample may be carry-over from other donors' samples. The sample here was PBMCs, taken in the first trimester of pregnancy. In nucleotides, the CDR3 is TGTGCCAGCAGCTCCACCGGGGGAAACCAAGAGACCCAGTACTTC. The encoded protein is CASSSTGGNQETQYF.